The rows below give T cell receptor beta chains drawn from one sample of a study of cytotoxic CD8 clonotypes in ibrutinib-treated CLL. This table comes from immunoSEQ multiplex PCR, and its TCRdb copy is limited to in-frame clones, with some not included. The sample contains 140,000 to 150,000 clones, 60% to 85% of which appear only once. The material sequenced was PBMCs, taken after 24 months of ibrutinib treatment. These receptors all come from a human donor with chronic lymphocytic leukemia. The CDR3 runs from the conserved cysteine through the conserved F or W. D genes are given only for firm matches. For some rows the clone size is stated as once, few or many, or as a class when expanded; others skip it.

d_call,j_call,v_call,clone_size,cdr3_nt,cdr3_aa
-,TRBJ1-3,TRBV9,-,TGTGCCAGCAGCCCCGACCGGGTGGCCATATATTTT,CASSPDRVAIYF
-,TRBJ2-5,TRBV11-2,-,TGTGCCAGCAGCGGGGGGACCCAGTACTTC,CASSGGTQYF
TRBD2,TRBJ2-7,TRBV28,-,TGTGCCAGCACCATGACTAGCGGCTACGAGCAGTACTTC,CASTMTSGYEQYF
TRBD1,TRBJ1-3,TRBV4-2,few,TGTGCCAGCAGCCCAGGGGGGCCCGGAAACACCATATATTTT,CASSPGGPGNTIYF
-,TRBJ1-5,TRBV19,-,TGTGCCAGTAGTACCAGTGGGGTGTCCCAGCATTTT,CASSTSGVSQHF
TRBD2,TRBJ2-7,TRBV5-1,-,TGCGCCAGCAGTGGAGCGGGGTTTGGCGAGCAGTACTTC,CASSGAGFGEQYF
-,TRBJ1-4,TRBV4-2,-,TGTGCCAGCAGCCAATCGGCAGTCGAAAAACTGTTTTTT,CASSQSAVEKLFF
-,TRBJ1-1,TRBV29-1,-,TGCAGCGTTACCCCCCGGTACAGCACTGAAGCTTTCTTT,CSVTPRYSTEAFF
-,TRBJ1-2,TRBV7-2,-,TGTGCCAGCAGCTACCCCGGGACGGGAGGCTACACCTTC,CASSYPGTGGYTF
TRBD2,TRBJ2-3,TRBV10-2,-,TGCGCCAGCAGGGTAGCGGGCGTGGATACGCAGTATTTT,CASRVAGVDTQYF
-,TRBJ2-7,TRBV11-2,-,TGTGCCAGCAGCTTAGGGGTAAGCAACTCCTACGAGCAGTACTTC,CASSLGVSNSYEQYF
TRBD2,TRBJ2-5,TRBV2,-,TGTGCCAACCAAGGACTAGCGGGTGAGACCCAGTACTTC,CANQGLAGETQYF
-,TRBJ2-1,TRBV5-6,-,TGTGCCAGCAGCTCCCCCCCCGCCGGTCACAATGAGCAGTTCTTC,CASSSPPAGHNEQFF
-,TRBJ1-2,TRBV5-4,-,TGTGCCAGCAGCTTTCAGGACAGCTACACCTTC,CASSFQDSYTF
TRBD1,TRBJ1-2,TRBV29-1,once,TGCAGCGTTGGGGCCACAGGGGGCCGAGGCTACACCTTC,CSVGATGGRGYTF
-,TRBJ2-2,TRBV2,few,TGTGCCAGCAGACTAAACAGCCTCGGCGGGGAGCTGTTTTTT,CASRLNSLGGELFF
-,TRBJ2-7,TRBV18,-,TGTGCCAGCTCTCCCGGATCGAGCTCCTACGAGCAGTACTTC,CASSPGSSSYEQYF
TRBD2,TRBJ2-7,TRBV29-1,-,TGCAGCGTTGGCGGGGGGGGTTACGAGCAGTACTTC,CSVGGGGYEQYF
-,TRBJ2-1,TRBV7-2,once,TGTGCCAGCAGCCCCGCCGCCGGGACTCTCTACAATGAGCAGTTCTTC,CASSPAAGTLYNEQFF
TRBD2,TRBJ2-5,TRBV10-3,-,TGTGCCATCAGTGAGGCTAGCGGGGATCGTGGGACCCAGTACTTC,CAISEASGDRGTQYF
-,TRBJ2-7,TRBV5-1,few,TGCGCCAGCCGAGGGCAGCTCGACGAGCAGTACTTC,CASRGQLDEQYF
-,TRBJ2-1,TRBV10-3,once,TGTGCCATCAGCCCCGGGGTAGCGGACTACAATGAGCAGTTCTTC,CAISPGVADYNEQFF
-,TRBJ1-1,TRBV7-3,-,TGTGCCAGCAGCCCAGGGAGGGGGACTGAAGCTTTCTTT,CASSPGRGTEAFF
-,TRBJ1-5,TRBV6-1,-,TGTGCCAGCAGGCCGCAGGACCCTGGCAATCAGCCCCAGCATTTT,CASRPQDPGNQPQHF
-,TRBJ1-1,TRBV5-6,-,TGTGCCAGCAGCTTGGGGGTGGTGGACACTGAAGCTTTCTTT,CASSLGVVDTEAFF
-,TRBJ1-1,TRBV7-2,-,TGTGCCAGCAGCTTAGGGGGGGCGTCGCCTGAAGCTTTCTTT,CASSLGGASPEAFF
-,TRBJ2-7,TRBV4-2,many,TGTGCCAGCAGCCACAGGGGAGCCCCAGGGTCCTACGAGCAGTACTTC,CASSHRGAPGSYEQYF
TRBD1,TRBJ1-2,TRBV7-8,few,TGTGCCAGCAGCTGGACAGGGGATGGCTATGGCTACACCTTC,CASSWTGDGYGYTF
-,TRBJ1-6,TRBV9,few,TGTGCCAGCAGCGCCCTGTTCAATTCACCCCTCCACTTT,CASSALFNSPLHF
-,TRBJ1-2,TRBV10-3,-,TGTGCCATCAAGTCTGGCAGCCGAAGAGGTAGTAGCTACACCTTC,CAIKSGSRRGSSYTF
-,TRBJ2-5,TRBV5-5,-,TGTGCCAGCAGCTTGTTGGGAGGAGAGACCCAGTACTTC,CASSLLGGETQYF
-,TRBJ2-1,TRBV7-9,-,TGTGCCACCCCCGAGGGCCCTTCCTACAATGAGCAGTTCTTC,CATPEGPSYNEQFF
-,TRBJ2-3,TRBV4-2,-,TGTGCCAGCAGCCAGGGCCAGAACACAGATACGCAGTATTTT,CASSQGQNTDTQYF
-,TRBJ2-2,TRBV19,-,TGTGCCAGTAGTTCTTCAGGGGGGGCCGGGGAGCTGTTTTTT,CASSSSGGAGELFF
TRBD1,TRBJ1-5,TRBV6-1,-,TGTGCCAGCAGAGGGACAGGGGGCTCTCAGCCCCAGCATTTT,CASRGTGGSQPQHF
-,TRBJ2-2,TRBV19,once,TGTGCCAGTACCCCTATTGGGGCAGGGCCGGAGGGCGGGGAGCTGTTTTTT,CASTPIGAGPEGGELFF
-,TRBJ1-2,TRBV27,-,TGTGCCAGCAGCGCCGGGGCTGGCTACACCTTC,CASSAGAGYTF
-,TRBJ1-1,TRBV13,few,TGTGCCAGCAGCCCCAGGGCCACTGAAGCTTTCTTT,CASSPRATEAFF
-,TRBJ2-7,TRBV2,-,TGTGCCAGCAGTCCGAACCGGGACTACGAGCAGTACTTC,CASSPNRDYEQYF
TRBD2,TRBJ2-5,TRBV7-9,-,TGTGCCAGCCGGACTAGCGGGGGAGAGACCCAGTACTTC,CASRTSGGETQYF
TRBD1,TRBJ2-7,TRBV7-2,few,TGTGCCAGCAGCTTACAGGGGGTTGCCTACGAGCAGTACTTC,CASSLQGVAYEQYF
TRBD2,TRBJ2-6,TRBV13,-,TGTGCCAGCGCGGGGGCTGGGGCCAACGTCCTGACTTTC,CASAGAGANVLTF
-,TRBJ1-4,TRBV5-1,-,TGCGCCAGCCCCAAAGGGGGGGGCGGAGGGGAAAAACTGTTTTTT,CASPKGGGGGEKLFF
-,TRBJ2-2,TRBV6-6,-,TGTGCCAGCAGTTACTTCGGGGGAGCCACCGGGGAGCTGTTTTTT,CASSYFGGATGELFF
-,TRBJ2-5,TRBV6-5,-,TGTGCCAGCAGTGACAGGCCCAGGGAGACCCAGTACTTC,CASSDRPRETQYF
-,TRBJ2-1,TRBV10-3,-,TGTGCCATCAGCTTGGGCGAGGGGGTCAATGAGCAGTTCTTC,CAISLGEGVNEQFF
-,TRBJ2-7,TRBV18,-,TGTGCCAGCTCAGATCAGGGTTCGGGCGAGCAGTACTTC,CASSDQGSGEQYF
-,TRBJ2-5,TRBV4-3,-,TGCGCCAGCAGCCCCCCCCGGCGGCCCATGGTTCGAGAGACCCAGTACTTC,CASSPPRRPMVRETQYF
-,TRBJ2-1,TRBV2,-,TGTGCCAGCAGCCCCTTGGGATTTGGTGAGCAGTTCTTC,CASSPLGFGEQFF
-,TRBJ2-5,TRBV6-5,-,TGTGCCAGCAGTTACCAAGAGACCCAGTACTTC,CASSYQETQYF
-,TRBJ2-2,TRBV7-8,-,TGTGCCAGCAGCTTAGGGGGGGCGGCCGGGGAGCTGTTTTTT,CASSLGGAAGELFF